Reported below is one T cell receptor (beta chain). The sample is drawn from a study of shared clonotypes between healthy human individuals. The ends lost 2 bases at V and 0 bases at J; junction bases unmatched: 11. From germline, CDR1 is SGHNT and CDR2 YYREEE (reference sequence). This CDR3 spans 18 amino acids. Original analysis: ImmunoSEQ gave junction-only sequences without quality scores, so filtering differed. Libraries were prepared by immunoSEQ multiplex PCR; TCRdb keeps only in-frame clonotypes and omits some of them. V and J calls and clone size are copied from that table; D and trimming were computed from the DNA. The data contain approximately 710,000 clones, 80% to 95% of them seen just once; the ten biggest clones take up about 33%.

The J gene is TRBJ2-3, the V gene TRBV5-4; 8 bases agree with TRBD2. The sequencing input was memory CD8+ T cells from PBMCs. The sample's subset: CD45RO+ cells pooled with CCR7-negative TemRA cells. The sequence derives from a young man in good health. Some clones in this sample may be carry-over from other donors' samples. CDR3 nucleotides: TGTGCCAGCAGCTTTGAACGGGAGGGCCCTCCAAGCACAGATACGCAGTATTTT. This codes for CASSFEREGPPSTDTQYF. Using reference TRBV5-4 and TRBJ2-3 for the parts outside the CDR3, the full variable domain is ETGVTQSPTHLIKTRGQQVTLRCSSQSGHNTVSWYQQALGQGPQFIFQYYREEENGRGNFPPRFSGLQFPNYSSELNVNALELDDSALYLCASSFEREGPPSTDTQYFGPGTRLTVL.